Included here is one T cell receptor (beta chain) sequence, with context. The data were obtained in a study of blood T cell repertoires in COVID-19. About the study: Sources were T cells, B-cell-depleted T cells, or PBMCs; the material itself was cDNA or gDNA.

The assay was immunoSEQ multiplex PCR, and TCRdb's table has in-frame clones only and misses some. Among approximately 69,000 clones listed, roughly 88% were seen once. CDR1 and CDR2 from the germline V gene are MGHRA and YSYEKL. J lost 0 bases, V lost 0 bases, and 3 bases had no gene match. This CDR3 region has 18 residues. This chain uses TRBV4-1 with TRBJ1-6, with TRBD1 matching over 9 bases. The source of this sequence is a man in his fifties or sixties with acute or convalescent COVID-19. Sequencing used peripheral blood. The CDR3 region has the DNA TGCGCCAGCAGCCAAGATTGGGGACAGGGCTCCTATAATTCACCCCTCCACTTT. It yields the protein CASSQDWGQGSYNSPLHF.